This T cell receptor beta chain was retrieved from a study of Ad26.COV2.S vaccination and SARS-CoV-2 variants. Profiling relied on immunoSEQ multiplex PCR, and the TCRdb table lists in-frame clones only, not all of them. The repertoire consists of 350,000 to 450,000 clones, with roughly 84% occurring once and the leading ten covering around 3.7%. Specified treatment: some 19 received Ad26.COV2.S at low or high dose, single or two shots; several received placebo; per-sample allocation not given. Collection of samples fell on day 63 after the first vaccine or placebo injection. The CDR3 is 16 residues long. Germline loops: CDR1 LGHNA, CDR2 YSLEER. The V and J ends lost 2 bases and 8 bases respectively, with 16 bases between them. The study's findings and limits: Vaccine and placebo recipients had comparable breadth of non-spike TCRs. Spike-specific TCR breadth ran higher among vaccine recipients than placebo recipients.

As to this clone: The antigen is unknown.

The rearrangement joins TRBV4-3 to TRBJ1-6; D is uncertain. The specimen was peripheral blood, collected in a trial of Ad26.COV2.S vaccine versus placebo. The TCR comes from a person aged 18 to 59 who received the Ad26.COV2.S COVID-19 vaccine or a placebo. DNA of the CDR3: TGCGCCAGCAGCCAAAGTCGTCGTTCCCAGTATTCACCCCTCCACTTT. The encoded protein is CASSQSRRSQYSPLHF.